Listed below are T cell receptor beta chains from one sample, sequenced in a study of T-cell reconstitution after alpha-beta-depleted transplantation in children. A single record per CDR3 protein comes from TCRdb applying MiXCR to the PCR reads. The data hold about 400,000 distinct CDR3 sequences, with about a fifth observed a single time. The input for sequencing was PBMCs from the stem cell graft donor, taken from the stem cell graft. The receptors derive from a human donor who donated a stem cell graft to a child with acute myeloid leukemia. Both conserved end residues are part of each CDR3. A D gene is named only where the DNA matches it firmly. Clone sizes are given selectively: once, few, many, or a class where the clone is expanded.

V,D,size,J,DNA,CDR3
TRBV15,.,many,TRBJ2-3,TGTGCCACCAGCAGAGATATGAACACAGATACGCAGTATTTT,CATSRDMNTDTQYF
TRBV9,.,.,TRBJ2-1,TGTGCCAGCAGCGTACAGTTCTCCTACAATGAGCAGTTCTTC,CASSVQFSYNEQFF
TRBV20-1,TRBD2,.,TRBJ2-3,TGCTGCGCCCAAAGGGGACTAGCGGTTACTAGCACAGATACGCAGTATTTT,CCAQRGLAVTSTDTQYF
TRBV12-3/TRBV12-4,.,.,TRBJ2-3,TGTGCCAGCAGTCCCCGGGTCGGTACGCAGTATTTT,CASSPRVGTQYF
TRBV19,.,.,TRBJ2-7,TGTGCCAGTAGTATAGGGGCCAGCTACGAGCAGTACTTC,CASSIGASYEQYF
TRBV4-1,TRBD2,.,TRBJ2-1,TGCGCCAGCAGCCAAAGCTCGGGTGGGGGGGAGTTCCTCAATGAGCAGTTCTTC,CASSQSSGGGEFLNEQFF
TRBV7-8,.,.,TRBJ1-4,TGTGCCAGCAGTGAAGGGGGAAGTCCTAATGAAAAACTGTTTTTT,CASSEGGSPNEKLFF
TRBV4-1,.,.,TRBJ2-1,TGCGCCAGCAGCCACTCGGCTAGCGAGGGGAGTGAGCAGTTCTTC,CASSHSASEGSEQFF
TRBV7-2,.,few,TRBJ1-5,TGTGCCAGCAGCTTAGCGAAGACAGTCCCCAATCAGCCCCAGCATTTT,CASSLAKTVPNQPQHF
TRBV4-1,TRBD2,.,TRBJ2-1,TGCGCCAGCAGAACGGAGGGAGGGTCCTACAATGAGCAGTTCTTC,CASRTEGGSYNEQFF
TRBV6-1,.,many,TRBJ2-7,TGTGCCAGCACGGGAGGGACAGCGGGCTACGAGCAGTACTTC,CASTGGTAGYEQYF
TRBV29-1,.,few,TRBJ2-2,TGCAGCGTCGATAACTCCGGGGAGCTGTTTTTT,CSVDNSGELFF
TRBV27,TRBD2,many,TRBJ2-7,TGTGCCAGCAGTTCTAGCGGGAGCGGCTACGAGCAGTACTTC,CASSSSGSGYEQYF
TRBV20-1,.,many,TRBJ2-5,TGCAGTGCCCGAGTCACGGGAGCCGTACAAGAGACCCAGTACTTC,CSARVTGAVQETQYF
TRBV20-1,.,few,TRBJ2-1,TGCAGTGCTAGGTTCAGTGTCTCCTCCTACAATGAGCAGTTCTTC,CSARFSVSSYNEQFF
TRBV3-1,.,.,TRBJ2-7,TGTGCCAGCAGCCATATCCACGAGCAGTACTTC,CASSHIHEQYF
TRBV20-1,TRBD2,few,TRBJ2-5,TGCAGTGCTCGGGGAGGGCAGGGACCCTTGGAGACCCAGTACTTC,CSARGGQGPLETQYF
TRBV21-1,.,.,TRBJ2-1,TGTGCCAGAGTGACGGGACTAGCTTACAATGAGCAGTTCTTC,CARVTGLAYNEQFF
TRBV12-3/TRBV12-4,TRBD2,few,TRBJ2-5,TGTGCCAGCAGTTCCCTAGCGGGAGTAGAGACCCAGTACTTC,CASSSLAGVETQYF
TRBV10-3,.,.,TRBJ1-2,TGTGCCATCAGCAAAACAGAACAGGGTCCCGAATATGGCTACACCTTC,CAISKTEQGPEYGYTF
TRBV20-1,TRBD2,many,TRBJ2-1,TGCAGTGTTTCGGGGGGCTACAATGAGCAGTTCTTC,CSVSGGYNEQFF
TRBV5-1,TRBD2,.,TRBJ2-5,TGCGCCAGCAGCTCCGGTGCGGGGGACTACACCCAAGAGACCCAGTACTTC,CASSSGAGDYTQETQYF